A selection of T cell receptor beta chains follows, all from one sample in a study of blood T cell repertoires in COVID-19. Using immunoSEQ multiplex PCR, the repertoire was profiled, and TCRdb retains in-frame clones only, with some absent. The table lists about 200,000 clones, more than 70% of them singletons. Sequenced: peripheral blood. These receptors all come from a woman in her forties or fifties with acute or convalescent COVID-19. CDR3s include the opening cysteine and the closing phenylalanine or tryptophan. D genes are given only for firm matches. Rows give clone size only sometimes, using once, few, many, or a class for an expanded clone.

j_call clone_size v_call d_call cdr3_nt cdr3_aa
TRBJ2-1 . TRBV19 . TGTGCCAGTAGTAACTGGGAGCGGAGTGAGCAGTTCTTC CASSNWERSEQFF
TRBJ1-4 few TRBV21-1 . TGTGCCAGCAGCAAAGCGTACTCAACTAATGAAAAACTGTTTTTT CASSKAYSTNEKLFF
TRBJ2-1 few TRBV28 TRBD1 TGTGCCAGCAGTTCACATGGGACAGGTTACAATGAGCAGTTCTTC CASSSHGTGYNEQFF
TRBJ2-7 . TRBV7-6 . TGTGCCAGCAGCTACGGGTCACGTAACGAGCAGTACTTC CASSYGSRNEQYF
TRBJ2-5 . TRBV5-4 . TGTGCCAGCAGCTTGGGACAGATAGAGACCCAGTACTTC CASSLGQIETQYF
TRBJ1-2 few TRBV29-1 TRBD1 TGCAGCGTTCCGGGACAGGGGGTTCATGGCTACACCTTC CSVPGQGVHGYTF
TRBJ2-7 . TRBV18 . TGTGCCAGCTCACCACTAGGAGACTACGAGCAGTACTTC CASSPLGDYEQYF
TRBJ2-1 . TRBV7-8 TRBD2 TGTGCCAGCAGCGGCAGGACTAGCGGGAGTGTCTACAATGAGCAGTTCTTC CASSGRTSGSVYNEQFF
TRBJ1-2 . TRBV12-3/TRBV12-4 . TGTGCCAGCAGTTTGGGCAGATATGGCTACACCTTC CASSLGRYGYTF
TRBJ2-7 . TRBV3-1/TRBV3-2 . TGTGCCAGCAGCCAAGATCTGGCTAGCTCCAACGAGCAGTACTTC CASSQDLASSNEQYF
TRBJ2-2 . TRBV9 . TGTGCCAGCCAGGGACTCGCGAACACCGGGGAGCTGTTTTTT CASQGLANTGELFF
TRBJ1-6 many TRBV5-4 . TGTGCCAGCAGCTATAGCGGGGTAGGGTCACCCCTCCACTTT CASSYSGVGSPLHF
TRBJ2-6 . TRBV20-1 . TGCAGTGCTAGTGGCAGGGTGGAGACTGGGGCCAACGTCCTGACTTTC CSASGRVETGANVLTF
TRBJ1-1 . TRBV12-3/TRBV12-4 . TGTGCCAGCAGTTTAGGAAGGGGAACTGAAGCTTTCTTT CASSLGRGTEAFF
TRBJ2-5 . TRBV7-8 . TGTGCCAGCAGCTCTAGCTGGGAGACCCAGTACTTC CASSSSWETQYF
TRBJ1-1 . TRBV7-2 . TGTGCCAGCAGCCCGGGGGGGGGACAAACTGAAGCTTTCTTT CASSPGGGQTEAFF
TRBJ2-5 . TRBV18 . TGTGCCAGCTCACCACAGTGGTCAGATCAAGAGACCCAGTACTTC CASSPQWSDQETQYF
TRBJ2-7 . TRBV7-2 . TGTGCCAGCAGCTCCCTAGGAGGGGTCGAGCAGTACTTC CASSSLGGVEQYF
TRBJ1-1 . TRBV10-1 TRBD1 TGCGCCAGCAGCGGAACAGGGGGCACTGAAGCTTTCTTT CASSGTGGTEAFF
TRBJ2-2 . TRBV4-2 TRBD2 TGTGCCAGCAGCCAAGAACCAGCGGGAGATACCGGGGAGCTGTTTTTT CASSQEPAGDTGELFF
TRBJ2-5 . TRBV7-8 . . CASSLVFWQAQETQYF
TRBJ2-1 once TRBV24-1 TRBD2 TGTGCCACCAGTGCGGCGGGAGACCTCAATGAGCAGTTCTTC CATSAAGDLNEQFF
TRBJ2-2 . TRBV6-5 . TGTGCCAGCCGGGGCGGGAAATACACCGGGGAGCTGTTTTTT CASRGGKYTGELFF
TRBJ1-1 once TRBV6-1 TRBD1 TGTGCCAGCAGTGAACCCCCAGGGGGCACAATGAACACTGAAGCTTTCTTT CASSEPPGGTMNTEAFF
TRBJ2-4 . TRBV5-1 . TGCGCCAGCAGCTTGGACGCACTAGCCAAAAACATTCAGTACTTC CASSLDALAKNIQYF
TRBJ1-5 once TRBV10-2 TRBD1 TGCGCCAGCCAATTCGGACAGGGTGGAAATCAGCCCCAGCATTTT CASQFGQGGNQPQHF
TRBJ2-7 . TRBV28 TRBD2 TGTGCCAGCAGTTTATGGCAACTAGCGGGAGGGCCGGGGGAGCAGTACTTC CASSLWQLAGGPGEQYF
TRBJ2-7 . TRBV29-1 TRBD2 TGCAGCGTCGGGGGGACTCCGACCTACGAGCAGTACTTC CSVGGTPTYEQYF
TRBJ1-1 . TRBV7-3 . TGTGCCAGCAGCCAAGACCGGAGAACTGAAGCTTTCTTT CASSQDRRTEAFF
TRBJ2-5 . TRBV27 . TGTGCCAGCAGTGACACAGCCCTTGGCGAGACCCAGTACTTC CASSDTALGETQYF
TRBJ2-2 . TRBV6-5 . TGTGCCAGCATTCTCCCAGGGACCGGGGAGCTGTTTTTT CASILPGTGELFF
TRBJ2-7 once TRBV6-5 TRBD2 TGTGCCAGCAGTCGAGGGACTAGCGGGAACGAGCAGTACTTC CASSRGTSGNEQYF
TRBJ2-7 . TRBV7-9 TRBD1 TGTGCCAGCAGCTTAACGAGGGACAGCAACTCCTACGAGCAGTACTTC CASSLTRDSNSYEQYF
TRBJ2-3 . TRBV28 . TGTGCCAGCAGTCCCCCGAGCGGGAGCACAGATACGCAGTATTTT CASSPPSGSTDTQYF
TRBJ2-7 . TRBV19 . TGTGCCAGTACTGCGGCGGCAGGGGTCATCTACGAGCAGTACTTC CASTAAAGVIYEQYF
TRBJ2-1 . TRBV9 . TGTGCCAGCAGCGTAGGCGTGATCAATGAGCAGTTCTTC CASSVGVINEQFF
TRBJ1-1 . TRBV9 . TGTGCCAGCAGCCACCCGGGGGGGGCTGATTACACTGAAGCTTTCTTT CASSHPGGADYTEAFF
TRBJ2-3 . TRBV5-1 TRBD2 TGCGCCAGCAACCCACTAGCGGGTGGAACAGATACGCAGTATTTT CASNPLAGGTDTQYF
TRBJ2-3 . TRBV27 . TGTGCCAGCAGTTGGACTGCCACAGATACGCAGTATTTT CASSWTATDTQYF
TRBJ2-7 . TRBV5-4 . TGTGCCAGCAGCTTCGCCCTCAAGAACGTGGAGGAGCAGTACTTC CASSFALKNVEEQYF
TRBJ2-7 once TRBV19 TRBD1 TGTGCCAGTAGAAAGACAGGGTCCACCTACGAGCAGTACTTC CASRKTGSTYEQYF
TRBJ1-1 . TRBV12-3/TRBV12-4 . TGTGCCAGCAGTTTCCGCAGGGACACTGAAGCTTTCTTT CASSFRRDTEAFF
TRBJ1-2 . TRBV6-5 . TGTGCCAGCAGCCCCAGGGCGAGTAACGGCTACACCTTC CASSPRASNGYTF
TRBJ2-7 . TRBV3-1/TRBV3-2 TRBD2 TGTGCCAGCAGCCAAGAACTAGCGGGAGTCCACGAGCAGTACTTC CASSQELAGVHEQYF
TRBJ2-7 . TRBV5-5 . TGTGCCAGCAGCTTTGTTGCCAGCTCCTACGAGCAGTACTTC CASSFVASSYEQYF
TRBJ2-3 . TRBV7-2 TRBD2 TGTGCCAGCAGCTTGGAAGCGGGAGGGGCCACAGATACGCAGTATTTT CASSLEAGGATDTQYF